Listed here is a single T cell receptor (beta chain). This record comes from a study of T-cell reconstitution after alpha-beta-depleted transplantation in children. Researchers prepared the TCRbeta library using unique molecular identifiers, the study reports. One entry per CDR3 protein, called by TCRdb with MiXCR from the PCR reads. Of 250,000 to 350,000 distinct CDR3 sequences listed, roughly 21% are singletons. This clonotype originated in a male patient between 10 and 17 years old who had a stem cell transplant for acute lymphoblastic leukemia, so the T cells may come from the graft donor. Sequencing used PBMCs, mostly from graft donor cells, obtained 180 days after TCRalphabeta/CD19-depleted stem cell transplant.

In nucleotides, the CDR3 is TGCGCCAGCAGCCAAGTCCGCCCGGGGGCGAGCGACGAGCAGTACTTC. Protein: CASSQVRPGASDEQYF. The chain employs TRBV4-1 and TRBJ2-7, with D perhaps being TRBD1 or TRBD2 (6 bases each). Between the trimmed V and J ends, which lost 1 base and 5 bases, there was a span of 18 bases. The CDR3 extends over 16 amino acids. The germline V gene has CDR1 MGHRA and CDR2 YSYEKL.